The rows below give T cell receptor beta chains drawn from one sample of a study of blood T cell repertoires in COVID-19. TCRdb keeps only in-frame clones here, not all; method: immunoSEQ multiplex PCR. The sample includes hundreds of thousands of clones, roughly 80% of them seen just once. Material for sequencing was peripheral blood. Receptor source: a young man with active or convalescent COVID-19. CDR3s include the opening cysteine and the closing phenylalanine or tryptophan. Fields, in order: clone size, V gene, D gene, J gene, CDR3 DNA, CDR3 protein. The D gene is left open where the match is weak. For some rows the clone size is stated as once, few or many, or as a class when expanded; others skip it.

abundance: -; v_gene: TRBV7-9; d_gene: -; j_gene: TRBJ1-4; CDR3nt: TGTGCCAGCAGCCCGGGGGGTTCCGAAAAACTGTTTTTT; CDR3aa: CASSPGGSEKLFF
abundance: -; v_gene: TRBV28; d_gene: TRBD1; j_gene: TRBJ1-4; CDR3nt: TGTGCCAGCAGTTTAAGGGACAGGGTCGTTGATGGAAAACTGTTTTTT; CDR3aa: CASSLRDRVVDGKLFF
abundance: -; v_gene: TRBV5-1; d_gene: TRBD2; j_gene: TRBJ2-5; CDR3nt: TGCGCCAGCTGGGGCGGGGGGGCCGTCCAAGAGACCCAGTACTTC; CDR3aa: CASWGGGAVQETQYF
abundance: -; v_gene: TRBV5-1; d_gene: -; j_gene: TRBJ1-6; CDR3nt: TGCGCCAGCAGCTTGGAAGGCAGGACAGTGAGCAATTCACCCCTCCACTTT; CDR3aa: CASSLEGRTVSNSPLHF
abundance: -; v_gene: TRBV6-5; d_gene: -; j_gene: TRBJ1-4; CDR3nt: TGTGCCAGCAGACCTACAGGGCACGGTGAAAAACTGTTTTTT; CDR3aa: CASRPTGHGEKLFF
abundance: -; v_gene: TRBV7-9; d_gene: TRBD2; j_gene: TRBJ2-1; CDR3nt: TGTGCCAGCAGCTTATCTGGGCTAGCGGGAGTCTTGATGTTCTTC; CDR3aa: CASSLSGLAGVLMFF
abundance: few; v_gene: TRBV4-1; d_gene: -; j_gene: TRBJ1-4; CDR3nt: TGCGCCAGCAGCCAAGCTTTCCCCCCGGAGCTGAATGAAAAACTGTTTTTT; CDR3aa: CASSQAFPPELNEKLFF
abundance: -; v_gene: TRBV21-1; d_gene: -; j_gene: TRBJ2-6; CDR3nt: TGTGCCAGCAGCAAAGCGGAGGTCGCGGGTTACTCTGGGGCCAACGTCCTGACTTTC; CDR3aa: CASSKAEVAGYSGANVLTF
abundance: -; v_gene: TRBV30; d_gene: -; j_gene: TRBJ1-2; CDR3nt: TGTGCCTGGAGTCGACAGGAGAATGGCTACACCTTC; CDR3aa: CAWSRQENGYTF
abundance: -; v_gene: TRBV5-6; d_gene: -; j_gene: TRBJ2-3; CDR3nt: TGTGCCAGCAGCGAGAGAAGCACAGATACGCAGTATTTT; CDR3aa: CASSERSTDTQYF
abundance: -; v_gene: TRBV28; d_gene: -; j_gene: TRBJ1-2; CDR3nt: TGTGCCAGCAGTTTACAGGGATGGGGCTACACCTTC; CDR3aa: CASSLQGWGYTF
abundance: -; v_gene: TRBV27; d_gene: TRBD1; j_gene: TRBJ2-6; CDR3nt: TGTGCCAGCACCCTATGGGGACAGGGTGGCAACGTCCTGACTTTC; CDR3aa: CASTLWGQGGNVLTF
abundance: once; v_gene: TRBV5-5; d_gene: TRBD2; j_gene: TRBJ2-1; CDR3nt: TGTGCCAGCAGCCCAGGGACTATTTCCTACAATGAGCAGTTCTTC; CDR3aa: CASSPGTISYNEQFF
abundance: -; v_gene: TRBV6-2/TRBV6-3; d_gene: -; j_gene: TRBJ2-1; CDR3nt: TGTGCCAGCAGCCCACTCTTCGCCAATGAGCAGTTCTTC; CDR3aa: CASSPLFANEQFF
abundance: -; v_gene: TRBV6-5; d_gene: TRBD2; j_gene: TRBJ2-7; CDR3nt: TGTGCCAGCGGGAGGGCTAGCGGGATATACGAGCAGTACTTC; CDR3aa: CASGRASGIYEQYF
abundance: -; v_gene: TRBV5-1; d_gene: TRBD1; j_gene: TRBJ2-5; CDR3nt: TGCGCCAGCAGCTTGGACGGCAGGGGGCAGGAGACCCAGTACTTC; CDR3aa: CASSLDGRGQETQYF
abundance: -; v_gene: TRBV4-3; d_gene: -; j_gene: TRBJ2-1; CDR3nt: TGCGCCAGCAGCCGGGCCGGCGATTACAATGAGCAGTTCTTC; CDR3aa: CASSRAGDYNEQFF
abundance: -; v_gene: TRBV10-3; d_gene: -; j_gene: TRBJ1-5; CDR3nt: TGTGCCTCGATGGGGGGGCTTAATCAGCCCCAGCATTTT; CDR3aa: CASMGGLNQPQHF
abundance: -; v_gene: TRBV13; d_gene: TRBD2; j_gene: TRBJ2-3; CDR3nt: TGTGCCAGCAGCTCCGGGAGGGATACGCAGTATTTT; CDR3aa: CASSSGRDTQYF
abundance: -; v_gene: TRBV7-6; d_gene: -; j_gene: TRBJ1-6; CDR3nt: TGTGCCAGCAGCCTGTTAAAAGGGGGAGAGTCACCCCTCCACTTT; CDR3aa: CASSLLKGGESPLHF
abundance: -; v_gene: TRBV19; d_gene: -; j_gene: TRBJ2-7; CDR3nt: TGTGCCAGTAGTATCGCGGAAACGGGGGAGCAGTACTTC; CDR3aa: CASSIAETGEQYF
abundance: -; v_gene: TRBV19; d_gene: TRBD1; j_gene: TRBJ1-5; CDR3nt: TGTGCCAGTACCGACAGGGGACAGCCCCAGCATTTT; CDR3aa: CASTDRGQPQHF
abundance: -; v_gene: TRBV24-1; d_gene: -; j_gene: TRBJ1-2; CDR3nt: TGTGCCACCAGTGATTCAGGGCTTGGCTACACCTTC; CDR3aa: CATSDSGLGYTF
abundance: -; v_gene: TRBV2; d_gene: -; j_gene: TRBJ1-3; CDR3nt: TGTGCCAGCAGTGAGGTCAGCTCTGGAAACACCATATATTTT; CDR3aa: CASSEVSSGNTIYF
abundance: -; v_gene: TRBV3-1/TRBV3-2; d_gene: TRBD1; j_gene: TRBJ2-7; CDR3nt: TGTGCCAGCAGCCAAACAGGGGGTCTCAACGAGCAGTACTTC; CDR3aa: CASSQTGGLNEQYF
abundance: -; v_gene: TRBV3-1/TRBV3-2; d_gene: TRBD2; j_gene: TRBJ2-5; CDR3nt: TGTGCCAGCAGCCAAGATCGCGGAGCGGGGGGGGAGACCCAGTACTTC; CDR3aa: CASSQDRGAGGETQYF
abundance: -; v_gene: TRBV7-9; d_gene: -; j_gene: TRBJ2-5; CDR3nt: TGTGCCAGCAGCTCCGGACAGTCCCCTCAGTACTTC; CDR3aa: CASSSGQSPQYF
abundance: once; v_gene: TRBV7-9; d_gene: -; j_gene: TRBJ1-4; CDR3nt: TGTGCCAGCAGCCCCATTTGGCCTGGACTTGGAGGAGAAAAACTGTTTTTT; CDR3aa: CASSPIWPGLGGEKLFF
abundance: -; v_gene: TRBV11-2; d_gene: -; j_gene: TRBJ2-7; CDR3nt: TGTGCCAGCAGCCTTAGTCCTTCCTACGAGCAGTACTTC; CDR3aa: CASSLSPSYEQYF
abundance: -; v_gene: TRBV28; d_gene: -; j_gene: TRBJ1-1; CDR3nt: TGTGCCAGCAGTTTACGGCCCGACAGAGCAGAAGCTTTCTTT; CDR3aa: CASSLRPDRAEAFF
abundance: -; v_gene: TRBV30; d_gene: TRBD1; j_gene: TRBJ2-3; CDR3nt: TGTGCCTGGAGTGTAGGGACAGGGTGGGAGACAGATACGCAGTATTTT; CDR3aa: CAWSVGTGWETDTQYF
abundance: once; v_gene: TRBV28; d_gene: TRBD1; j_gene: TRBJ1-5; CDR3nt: TGTGCCAGCAGTTCCGGACAGGGCCGAGGTCAGCCCCAGCATTTT; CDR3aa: CASSSGQGRGQPQHF
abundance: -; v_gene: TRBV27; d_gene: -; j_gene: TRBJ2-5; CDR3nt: TGTGCCAGCCGAAGAAAGTTTGAGGAGACCCAGTACTTC; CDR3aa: CASRRKFEETQYF
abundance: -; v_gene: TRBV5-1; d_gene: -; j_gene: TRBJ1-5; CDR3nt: TGCGCCAGCAGCGGCTCTCCTGGCCAGCCCCAGCATTTT; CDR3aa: CASSGSPGQPQHF
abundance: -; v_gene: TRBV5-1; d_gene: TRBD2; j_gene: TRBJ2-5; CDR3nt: TGCGCCAGCAGCTTGGGACTAGCGGGAACGGAGACCCAGTACTTC; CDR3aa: CASSLGLAGTETQYF
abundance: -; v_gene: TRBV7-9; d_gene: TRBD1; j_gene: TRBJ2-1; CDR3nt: TGTGCCATTCCGGGACAGGGCTACAATGAGCAGTTCTTC; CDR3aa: CAIPGQGYNEQFF
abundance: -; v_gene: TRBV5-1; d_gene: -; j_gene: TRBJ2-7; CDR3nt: TGCGCCAGCAGCTTGCTGGCTGGACCGACTAGTCCCTACGAGCAGTACTTC; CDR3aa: CASSLLAGPTSPYEQYF
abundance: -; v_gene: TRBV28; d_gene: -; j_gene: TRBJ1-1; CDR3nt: TGTGCCAGCAGATCGTCGACTGAAGCTTTCTTT; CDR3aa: CASRSSTEAFF
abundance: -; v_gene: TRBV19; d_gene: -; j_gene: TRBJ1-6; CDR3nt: TGTGCCAGTAGTCTGCTTGACCGGGATAATTCACCCCTCCACTTT; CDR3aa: CASSLLDRDNSPLHF
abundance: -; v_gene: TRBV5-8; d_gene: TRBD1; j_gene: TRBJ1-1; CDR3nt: TGTGCCAGCAGCTGGCTCGGGACAGGGCTTTTGGGGGGCACTGAAGCTTTCTTT; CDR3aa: CASSWLGTGLLGGTEAFF
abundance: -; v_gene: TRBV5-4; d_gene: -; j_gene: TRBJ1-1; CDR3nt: TGTGCCAGCAGCTTCATAGGGGTGAGCACTGAAGCTTTCTTT; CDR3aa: CASSFIGVSTEAFF
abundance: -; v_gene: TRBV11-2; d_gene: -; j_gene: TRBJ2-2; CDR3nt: TGTGCCAGCAGCCCGCAGCGGACAGCTTCCACCGGGGAGCTGTTTTTT; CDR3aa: CASSPQRTASTGELFF
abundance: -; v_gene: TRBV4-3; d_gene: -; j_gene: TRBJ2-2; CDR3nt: TGCGCCAGCAGCCAAGACGCAGGGTTTGTCACCGGGGAGCTGTTTTTT; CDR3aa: CASSQDAGFVTGELFF
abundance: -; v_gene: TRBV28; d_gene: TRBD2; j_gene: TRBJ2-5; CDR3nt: TGTGCCAGCAGTTTCCCTGTCCAGCGGGACTCCCCCCAAGAGACCCAGTACTTC; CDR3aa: CASSFPVQRDSPQETQYF
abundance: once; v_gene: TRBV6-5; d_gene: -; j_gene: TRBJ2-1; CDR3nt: TGTGCCAGCAGTTACTCGACTAGGACGGAACAGTTCTTC; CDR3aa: CASSYSTRTEQFF
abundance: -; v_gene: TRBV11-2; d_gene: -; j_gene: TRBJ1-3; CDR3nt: TGTGCCAGCAGCTTAACGGGTGGGACAACAGGAAACACCATATATTTT; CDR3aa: CASSLTGGTTGNTIYF
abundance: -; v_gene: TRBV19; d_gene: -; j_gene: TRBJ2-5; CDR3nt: TGTGCCAGTAGTATAAGGGGCACCCAAGAGACCCAGTACTTC; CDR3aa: CASSIRGTQETQYF
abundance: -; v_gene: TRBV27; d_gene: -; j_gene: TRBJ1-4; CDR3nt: TGTGCCAGCGCTCGGGGGAGAGGTGAAAAACTGTTTTTT; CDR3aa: CASARGRGEKLFF
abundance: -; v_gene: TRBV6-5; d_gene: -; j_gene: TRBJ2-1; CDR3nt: TGTGCCAGCAGTACTCGGAATGAGCAGTTCTTC; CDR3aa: CASSTRNEQFF
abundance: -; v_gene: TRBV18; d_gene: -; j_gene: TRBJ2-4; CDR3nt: TGTGCCAGCTCACCGTTCCAGGGGGGAAACGGGGACATTCAGTACTTC; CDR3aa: CASSPFQGGNGDIQYF
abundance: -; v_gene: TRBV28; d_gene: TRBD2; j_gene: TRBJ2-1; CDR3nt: TGTGCCAGCAGTTTCCCTTCTAGCGGGAGAAATGAGCAGTTCTTC; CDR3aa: CASSFPSSGRNEQFF
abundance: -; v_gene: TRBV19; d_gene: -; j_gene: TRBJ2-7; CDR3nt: TGTGCCAGTAGTATCGCAGGGGACTACTACGAGCAGTACTTC; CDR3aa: CASSIAGDYYEQYF
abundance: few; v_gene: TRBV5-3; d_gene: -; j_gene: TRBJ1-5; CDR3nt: TGTGCCAGAAGCTTCTCAGATAGCAATCAGCCCCAGCATTTT; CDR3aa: CARSFSDSNQPQHF